The clone carrying this T cell receptor (beta chain) was seen a few times. The antigen is undetermined. The CDR3 is 13 residues long. Germline CDR1 reads MRHNA; CDR2 reads SNTAGT. Trimming shortened V by 4 bases and J by 8 bases, and 14 bases separated the two germline ends. Use of 60 Vbeta and 13 Jbeta primers characterized the PCR. Under the authors' procedure: The authors later counted 65 million to 90 million unique TCR beta chains, approximately 12 million of them shared. Sequencing was performed with immunoSEQ multiplex PCR; in TCRdb, only in-frame clones are kept and a portion is missing. V and J calls and clone size are given by that table; D and trimming were obtained from the DNA. The sample includes under 100,000 clones, 62% of them seen just once. The data are from a study of cytomegalovirus exposure and HLA in healthy donors. Study-wide results and limits: Researchers reported in a later analysis that a missense DCLRE1C variant was tied to TCR beta V- and J-gene trimming. Whilst most TCR sequences proved rare, a subset of public TCRs occurred across many donors. Analysis performed later showed TCR beta chains linked to HLA being more clonally expanded than equally common others.

This chain links TRBV6-4 with TRBJ1-1; maybe TRBD1 (5 bases). This TCR was recovered from a woman aged 25 to 39 in good health and CMV-seropositive. Sequenced material: PBMCs. CDR3 region: CASSAESGGEAFF. The CDR3 DNA reads as TGTGCCAGCAGTGCCGAAAGTGGGGGGGAAGCTTTCTTT.